This TCR beta chain was identified in a study of blood T cell repertoires in COVID-19. The V end lost 1 base, the J end lost 5 bases, and 10 bases lay between the germline ends. From germline, CDR1 is LGHDT and CDR2 YNNKEL (reference sequence). The CDR3 has 14 amino acids. Here immunoSEQ multiplex PCR was the method, and the copy in TCRdb shows in-frame clones only, minus some. The sample lists about 290,000 clones; 85% were seen once. This clonotype was obtained from a woman aged 45-65 years with active or convalescent COVID-19. The rearrangement links TRBV3-1 (or the pseudogene TRBV3-2) to TRBJ2-3; D possibly corresponds to TRBD2 (5 bases). Sequenced input: peripheral blood. CDR3 nucleotide sequence: TGTGCCAGCAGCCAAGTGGCAGCGGTAGATACGCAGTATTTT. Protein product: CASSQVAAVDTQYF.